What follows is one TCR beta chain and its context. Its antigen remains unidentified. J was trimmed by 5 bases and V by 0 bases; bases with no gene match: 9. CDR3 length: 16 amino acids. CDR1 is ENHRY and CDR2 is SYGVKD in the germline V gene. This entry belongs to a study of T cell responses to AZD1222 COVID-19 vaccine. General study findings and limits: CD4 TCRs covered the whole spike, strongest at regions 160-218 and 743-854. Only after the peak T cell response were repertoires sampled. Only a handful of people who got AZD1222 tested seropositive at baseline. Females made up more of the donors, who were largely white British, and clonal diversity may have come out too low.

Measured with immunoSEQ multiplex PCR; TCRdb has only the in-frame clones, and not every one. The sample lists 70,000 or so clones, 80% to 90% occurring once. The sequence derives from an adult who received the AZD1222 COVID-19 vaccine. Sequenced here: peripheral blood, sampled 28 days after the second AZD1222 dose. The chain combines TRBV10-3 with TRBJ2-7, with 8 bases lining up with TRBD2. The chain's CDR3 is CAISESTWTSFHEQYF. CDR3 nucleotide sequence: TGTGCCATCAGTGAGTCGACGTGGACTAGCTTCCACGAGCAGTACTTC.